This entry is about one T cell receptor beta chain. What it recognizes is unknown. This CDR3 spans 17 amino acids. Trimming at V came to 2 bases and at J to 0 bases, leaving 7 bases not matched to a gene. Germline values: CDR1 SGHAT, CDR2 FQNNGV. Healthy donors had no documented immune events, such as infections, while sampled. The data originate from a study of identifying expanded T cells in peripheral blood. Study results and caveats: Differentially abundant clones: roughly 1.2 between replicates, 15 to 17 at two to three weeks, approximately 19 at four. Roughly two-week clone count variance significantly increased as total template count grew.

Clones were read by immunoSEQ multiplex PCR, and TCRdb kept only the in-frame ones, dropping some. This sample has 120,000 or so clones, with 84% found just once. Sample: blood. This sequence originates from a person aged 18-70 years in good health. The rearrangement links TRBV11-2 to TRBJ1-1; TRBD1 agrees at 9 bases. In DNA, the CDR3 is TGTGCCAGCAGCTTATGGCGGGACAGGGCCCTGAACACTGAAGCTTTCTTT. This encodes CASSLWRDRALNTEAFF. Full variable domain (outside the CDR3, taken from reference TRBV11-2 and TRBJ1-1): EAGVAQSPRYKIIEKRQSVAFWCNPISGHATLYWYQQILGQGPKLLIQFQNNGVVDDSQLPKDRFSAERLKGVDSTLKIQPAKLEDSAVYLCASSLWRDRALNTEAFFGQGTRLTVV.